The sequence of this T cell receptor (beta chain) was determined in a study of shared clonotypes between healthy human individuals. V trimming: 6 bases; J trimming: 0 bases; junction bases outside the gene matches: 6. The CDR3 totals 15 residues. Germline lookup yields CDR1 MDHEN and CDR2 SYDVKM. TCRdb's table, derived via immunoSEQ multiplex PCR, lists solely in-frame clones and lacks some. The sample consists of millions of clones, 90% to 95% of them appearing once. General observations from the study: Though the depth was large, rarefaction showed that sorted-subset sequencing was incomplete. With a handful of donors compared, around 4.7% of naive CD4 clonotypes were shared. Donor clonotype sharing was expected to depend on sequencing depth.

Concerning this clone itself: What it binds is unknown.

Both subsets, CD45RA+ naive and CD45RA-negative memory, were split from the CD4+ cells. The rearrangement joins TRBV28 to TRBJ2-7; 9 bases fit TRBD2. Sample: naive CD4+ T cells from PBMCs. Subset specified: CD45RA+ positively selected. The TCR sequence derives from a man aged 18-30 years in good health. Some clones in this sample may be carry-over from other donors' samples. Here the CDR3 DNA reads TGTGCCAGCAGGGCCTATAGCGGGAGCTCCTACGAGCAGTACTTC. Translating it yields CASRAYSGSSYEQYF. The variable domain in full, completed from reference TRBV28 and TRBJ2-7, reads DVKVTQSSRYLVKRTGEKVFLECVQDMDHENMFWYRQDPGLGLRLIYFSYDVKMKEKGDIPEGYSVSREKKERFSLILESASTNQTSMYLCASRAYSGSSYEQYFGPGTRLTVT.